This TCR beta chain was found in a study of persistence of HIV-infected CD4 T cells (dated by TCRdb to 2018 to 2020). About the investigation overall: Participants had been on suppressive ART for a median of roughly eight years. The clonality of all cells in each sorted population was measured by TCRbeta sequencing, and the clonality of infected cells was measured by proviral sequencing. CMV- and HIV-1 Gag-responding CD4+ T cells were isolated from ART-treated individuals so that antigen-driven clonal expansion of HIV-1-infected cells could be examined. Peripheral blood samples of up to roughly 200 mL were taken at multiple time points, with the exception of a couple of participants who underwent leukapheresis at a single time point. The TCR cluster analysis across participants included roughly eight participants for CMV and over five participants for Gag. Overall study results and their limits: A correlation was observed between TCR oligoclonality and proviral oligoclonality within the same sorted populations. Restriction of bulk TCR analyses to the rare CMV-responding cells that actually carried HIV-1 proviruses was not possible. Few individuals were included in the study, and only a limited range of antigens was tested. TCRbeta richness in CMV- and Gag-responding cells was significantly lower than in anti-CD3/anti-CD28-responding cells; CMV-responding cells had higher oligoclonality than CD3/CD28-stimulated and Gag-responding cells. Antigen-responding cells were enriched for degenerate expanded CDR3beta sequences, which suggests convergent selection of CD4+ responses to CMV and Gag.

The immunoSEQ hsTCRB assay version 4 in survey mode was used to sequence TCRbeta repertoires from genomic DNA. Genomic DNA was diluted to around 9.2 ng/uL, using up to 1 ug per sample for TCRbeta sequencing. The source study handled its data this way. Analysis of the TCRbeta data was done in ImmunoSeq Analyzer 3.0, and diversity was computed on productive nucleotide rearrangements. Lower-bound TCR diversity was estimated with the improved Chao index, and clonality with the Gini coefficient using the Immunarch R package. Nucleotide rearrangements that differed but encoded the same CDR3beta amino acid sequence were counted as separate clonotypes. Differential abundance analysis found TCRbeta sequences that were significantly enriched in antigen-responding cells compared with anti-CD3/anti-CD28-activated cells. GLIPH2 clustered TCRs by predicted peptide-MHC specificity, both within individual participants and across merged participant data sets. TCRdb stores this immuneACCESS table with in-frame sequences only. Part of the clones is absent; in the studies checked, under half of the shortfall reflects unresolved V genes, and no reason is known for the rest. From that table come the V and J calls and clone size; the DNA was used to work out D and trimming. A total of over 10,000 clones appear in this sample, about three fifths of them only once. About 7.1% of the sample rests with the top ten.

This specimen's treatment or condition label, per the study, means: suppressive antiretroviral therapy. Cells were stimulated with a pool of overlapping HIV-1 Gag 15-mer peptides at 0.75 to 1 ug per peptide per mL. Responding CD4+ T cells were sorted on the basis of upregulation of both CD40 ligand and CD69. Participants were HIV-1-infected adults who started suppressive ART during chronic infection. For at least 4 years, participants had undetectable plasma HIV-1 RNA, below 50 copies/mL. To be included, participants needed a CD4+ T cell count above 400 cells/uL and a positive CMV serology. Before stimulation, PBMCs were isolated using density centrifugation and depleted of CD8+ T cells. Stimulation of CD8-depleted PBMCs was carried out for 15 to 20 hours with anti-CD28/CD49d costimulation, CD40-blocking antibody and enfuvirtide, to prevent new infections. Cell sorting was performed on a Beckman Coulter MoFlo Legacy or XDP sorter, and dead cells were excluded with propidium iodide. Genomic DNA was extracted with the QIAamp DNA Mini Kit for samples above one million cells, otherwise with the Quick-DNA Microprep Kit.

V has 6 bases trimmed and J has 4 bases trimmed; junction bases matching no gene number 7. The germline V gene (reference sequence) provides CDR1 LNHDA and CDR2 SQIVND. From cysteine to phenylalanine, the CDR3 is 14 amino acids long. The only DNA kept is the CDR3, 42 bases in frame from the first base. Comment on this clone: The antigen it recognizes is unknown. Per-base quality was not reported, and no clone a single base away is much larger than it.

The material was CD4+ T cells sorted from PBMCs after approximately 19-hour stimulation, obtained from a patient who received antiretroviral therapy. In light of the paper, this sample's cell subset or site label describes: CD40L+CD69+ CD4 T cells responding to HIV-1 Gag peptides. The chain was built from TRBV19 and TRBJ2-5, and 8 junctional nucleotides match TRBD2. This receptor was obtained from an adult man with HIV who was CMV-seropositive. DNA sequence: TGTGCCAGTAGGCCGGGACTAGGTCGAGAGACCCAGTACTTC. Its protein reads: CASRPGLGRETQYF.